The 23 T cell receptor beta chains given below trace back to one sample, sequenced in a study of blood T cell repertoires in COVID-19. Using immunoSEQ multiplex PCR, the repertoire was profiled, and TCRdb retains in-frame clones only, with some absent. The sample holds about 320,000 clones, around 90% seen once. The specimen sequenced was PBMCs or T cells enriched from blood (not recorded which). The receptors shown here come from a man aged 55 to 69 who had recovered from COVID-19.

The chain has TRBV19 and TRBJ2-5; 10 nucleotides align to TRBD1. This CDR3 has 14 residues. Germline CDR1 reads LNHDA; CDR2 reads SQIVND (reference sequence). With V trimmed by 3 bases and J by 4 bases, 2 bases remained unmatched. CDR3 nucleotide sequence: TGTGCCAGTAGTATCCGGGACAGGGGAGAGACCCAGTACTTC. It codes for CASSIRDRGETQYF.

J is TRBJ1-2 and V is TRBV6-5, with D perhaps TRBD1 (6 bases). Germline CDR1 is MNHEY and CDR2 is SVGAGI. Trimming pared 9 bases from V and 4 bases from J, leaving 12 bases between. This CDR3 is 12 amino acids long. CDR3 protein: CASRTALYGYTF. CDR3 DNA: TGTGCCAGTCGGACAGCACTCTATGGCTACACCTTC.

In this sample, this clone turned up once. The chain links TRBV24-1 to TRBJ2-7, with 8 bases lining up with TRBD1. Germline trimming cut 5 bases from V and 4 bases from J; bases unmatched to any gene: 6. The V gene's germline CDR1 is KGHDR and CDR2 SFDVKD. The CDR3 has 14 amino acids. DNA of the CDR3: TGTGCCACCAGTGGCCCGGGACAGGAATACGAGCAGTACTTC. This gives the protein CATSGPGQEYEQYF.

V is TRBV28 and J is TRBJ1-6; D call uncertain. Trimming cost V 6 bases and J 8 bases, with 5 bases left between them. CDR1 MDHEN and CDR2 SYDVKM come from the germline V gene. This CDR3 comprises 11 residues. The CDR3 bases are TGTGCCAGCAGCGGGTATTCACCCCTCCACTTT. This gives the protein CASSGYSPLHF.

The chain employs TRBV3-1 (or the pseudogene TRBV3-2) and TRBJ2-1; 9 bases fit TRBD2. V lost 4 bases and J lost 7; bases outside the gene matches: 26. Looked up from germline, CDR1 is LGHDT and CDR2 is YNNKEL (reference sequence). The CDR3 sequence is 21 residues long. The CDR3 loop is CASSRDIDLAGIAGIGNEQFF. The CDR3 DNA is TGTGCCAGCAGCCGGGATATCGATCTAGCGGGGATAGCCGGGATAGGAAATGAGCAGTTCTTC.

The chain combines TRBV29-1 with TRBJ2-3; 7 positions match TRBD1. Germline CDR1 SQVTM, CDR2 ANQGSEA. V lost 6 bases to trimming and J lost 3 bases; unmatched junction nucleotides: 6. There are 13 residues in the CDR3. The DNA for the CDR3 is TGCAGCGTGTTAACAGGGGCTACAGATACGCAGTATTTT. The encoded protein is CSVLTGATDTQYF.

The chain carries TRBV28 and TRBJ1-2; 7 nucleotides align to TRBD1. The CDR3 contains 12 residues. The ends lost 2 bases at V and 12 bases at J; junction bases unmatched: 6. Germline assignment: CDR1 MDHEN and CDR2 SYDVKM. CDR3 sequence (DNA): TGTGCCAGCAGTTTAACCCAGGGGGAGGACACCTTC. Translated: CASSLTQGEDTF.

The V gene is TRBV19, the J gene TRBJ2-2; no definite D call. V was trimmed by 1 base and J by 2 bases, leaving 8 bases between them. This CDR3 region has 15 residues. Looked up from germline, CDR1 is LNHDA and CDR2 is SQIVND (reference sequence). The DNA for the CDR3 is TGTGCCAGTAGTATAGGCCCCTATAACACCGGGGAGCTGTTTTTT. It yields the protein CASSIGPYNTGELFF. Full variable domain (missing parts from reference TRBV19 and TRBJ2-2): DGGITQSPKYLFRKEGQNVTLSCEQNLNHDAMYWYRQDPGQGLRLIYYSQIVNDFQKGDIAEGYSVSREKKESFPLTVTSAQKNPTAFYLCASSIGPYNTGELFFGEGSRLTVL.

The V and J genes are TRBV7-2 and TRBJ1-4; 8 nucleotides match TRBD1. The CDR3 contains 16 residues. Losses at the gene ends were 5 bases for V and 5 bases for J; bases not matched to a gene: 10. Germline CDR1 is SGHTA and CDR2 is FQGNSA. In DNA, the CDR3 is TGTGCCAGCAGCCAAACCTACAGGGGGTGGAATGAAAAACTGTTTTTT. This gives the protein CASSQTYRGWNEKLFF.

The genes are TRBV13 and TRBJ1-1; D perhaps matches TRBD1 (6 bases). Trimming cost V 2 bases and J 1 base, with 14 bases left between them. Germline lookup yields CDR1 PRHDT and CDR2 FYEKMQ (reference sequence). The CDR3 runs 16 residues. CDR3 sequence (DNA): TGTGCCAGCAGCTTACAGGGGACATTACGGAACACTGAAGCTTTCTTT. Protein product: CASSLQGTLRNTEAFF.

In its sample, this clone was seen once. CDR3 region: CASSFWKGVGEAFF. The CDR3 DNA is TGCGCCAGCAGCTTTTGGAAGGGGGTTGGTGAAGCTTTCTTT. The rearrangement uses TRBV5-1 and TRBJ1-1, with a possible D match to TRBD1 (6 bases). This CDR3 contains 14 residues. V dropped 2 bases and J dropped 7 bases, with 15 bases sitting between them. Looked up from germline, CDR1 is SGHRS and CDR2 is YFSETQ.

The chain employs TRBV28 and TRBJ2-1, with D maybe TRBD2 (5 bases). Between the trimmed V and J ends, which lost 6 bases and 3 bases, there was a span of 21 bases. CDR1 and CDR2 (germline): MDHEN, SYDVKM. The CDR3 loop spans 17 amino acids. The DNA of the CDR3 is TGTGCCAGCAGACCCCCTCGCTCGAGGAGGATCTACAATGAGCAGTTCTTC. Its protein product is CASRPPRSRRIYNEQFF.

The rearrangement links TRBV7-2 to TRBJ1-2, with a tentative D call TRBD1 (5 bases). The germline V and J ends were trimmed by 3 bases and 5 bases, with 10 bases remaining between them. Germline V CDR1 and CDR2: SGHTA, FQGNSA. There are 13 residues in the CDR3. The CDR3 DNA follows: TGTGCCAGCAGCTTCGGGGAGGGGTATGGCTACACCTTC. Translated, it gives CASSFGEGYGYTF.

The chain carries TRBV5-5 and TRBJ1-1; D uncertain. Germline CDR1 SGHKS, CDR2 YYEKEE (reference sequence). V was shortened by 2 bases and J by 1 base, with 12 bases between the two germline ends. This CDR3 has 15 amino acids. In DNA form, the CDR3 reads TGTGCCAGCAGCTTTACGGGAGGCCCGAACACTGAAGCTTTCTTT. The encoded protein is CASSFTGGPNTEAFF.

V gene TRBV9 combines with J gene TRBJ2-1; tentative D call: TRBD2 (6 bases). Germline V CDR1 and CDR2: SGDLS, YYNGEE. The CDR3 has 15 residues. Trimming took 0 bases from V and 4 from J, leaving 11 bases between them. The CDR3 region has the DNA TGTGCCAGCAGCGTAGCTACGGCGGGGTACAATGAGCAGTTCTTC. It encodes CASSVATAGYNEQFF.

The gene calls are TRBV7-3 and TRBJ1-1; D might be TRBD1 (5 bases). The ends were cut back, 5 bases at V and 0 bases at J, with 7 bases in the middle. The CDR3 loop spans 13 amino acids. CDR1 SGHTA and CDR2 FQGTGA come from the germline V gene. The CDR3, as DNA: TGTGCCAGCAGCAAACAGGTGAACACTGAAGCTTTCTTT. It encodes CASSKQVNTEAFF. The full variable domain, its missing parts supplied by reference TRBV7-3 and TRBJ1-1, is GAGVSQTPSNKVTEKGKYVELRCDPISGHTALYWYRQSLGQGPEFLIYFQGTGAADDSGLPNDRFFAVRPEGSVSTLKIQRTERGDSAVYLCASSKQVNTEAFFGQGTRLTVV.

This rearrangement joins TRBV28 to TRBJ2-6, with a weak D call TRBD2 (5 bases). CDR3 length: 17 amino acids. Deletions cut 5 bases from V and 1 base from J, with 15 bases between. Germline V gene data show CDR1 as MDHEN and CDR2 as SYDVKM. CDR3 residues: CASSPTVLGSGANVLTF. In DNA, the CDR3 is TGTGCCAGCAGTCCAACTGTACTAGGGTCTGGGGCCAACGTCCTGACTTTC.

The chain is built from TRBV7-2 and TRBJ2-2, with 8 bases aligning to TRBD1. Trimming removed 0 bases from V and 3 bases from J; junction bases left unmatched: 9. CDR1 SGHTA and CDR2 FQGNSA come from the germline V gene. CDR3 length equals 18 residues. The chain's CDR3 is CASSLATISGGHTGELFF. The CDR3 region has the DNA TGTGCCAGCAGCTTAGCGACCATCTCAGGGGGCCACACCGGGGAGCTGTTTTTT.

The chain links TRBV5-6 to TRBJ2-1; TRBD1 matches 9 bases. With 3 bases clipped from V and 3 bases from J, the junction kept 4 bases outside the gene matches. Per the germline V gene, CDR1 is SGHDT and CDR2 is YYEEEE. CDR3 size: 15 residues. The CDR3 here is CASSYNRGRYNEQFF. Here the CDR3 DNA reads TGTGCCAGCAGCTATAACAGGGGGCGCTACAATGAGCAGTTCTTC. Complete variable domain (other parts from reference TRBV5-6 and TRBJ2-1): DAGVTQSPTHLIKTRGQQVTLRCSPKSGHDTVSWYQQALGQGPQFIFQYYEEEERQRGNFPDRFSGHQFPNYSSELNVNALLLGDSALYLCASSYNRGRYNEQFFGPGTRLTVL.

J is TRBJ1-2 and V is TRBV28; TRBD1 matches 8 bases. The germline gives CDR1 MDHEN, CDR2 SYDVKM. The CDR3 length is 16 residues. Trimming at V came to 3 bases and at J to 5 bases, leaving 11 bases not matched to a gene. For the CDR3, the DNA is TGTGCCAGCAGTTTGCCCCGGGACAGGAACTTATATGGCTACACCTTC. Amino acids: CASSLPRDRNLYGYTF.

The chain carries TRBV7-3 and TRBJ2-2; perhaps TRBD2 as D (5 bases). Germline V CDR1 and CDR2: SGHTA, FQGTGA. The V end was cut by 5 bases, the J end by 5 bases, with 18 bases between. This CDR3 is built from 16 residues. In DNA, the CDR3 is TGTGCCAGCAGCCAAACGAGCGGAGTAGGAACCGGGGAGCTGTTTTTT. Protein: CASSQTSGVGTGELFF.

CDR3 amino acids: CASSLGNRETEAFF. The CDR3, as DNA: TGTGCCAGCAGTCTGGGAAACAGGGAAACTGAAGCTTTCTTT. V is TRBV28 and J is TRBJ1-1, with a weak D call TRBD1 (6 bases). Germline values: CDR1 MDHEN, CDR2 SYDVKM. V was cut by 5 bases and J by 5 bases, with 15 bases left in between. The CDR3 has 14 residues.

This clone was detected only once. The rearrangement joins TRBV18 to TRBJ2-1; 12 bases match TRBD2. The CDR3 is 15 residues long. Germline assignment: CDR1 KGHSH and CDR2 LQKENI. With V trimmed by 6 bases and J by 4 bases, 4 bases remained unmatched. CDR3 in amino acids: CASSPTSGGYNEQFF. CDR3 in DNA: TGTGCCAGCTCTCCGACTAGCGGGGGTTACAATGAGCAGTTCTTC.